The 23 T cell receptor beta chains reported below all come from one sample, sequenced in a study of CD4+ T cells in melanoma. Data came from immunoSEQ multiplex PCR; TCRdb stores just in-frame clones and leaves some out. There are some 7,000 clones in the sample; 69% occur only once, and around 28% lies in the top ten. Sequenced material: cells from a culture (not recorded whether cultured in vitro). The receptors stem from a human donor with melanoma.

The genes are TRBV28 and TRBJ2-1, with 10 bases lining up with TRBD1. This CDR3 is 14 amino acids long. CDR1 is MDHEN, CDR2 SYDVKM, per germline. V lost 11 bases to trimming and J lost 7 bases; unmatched junction nucleotides: 11. The CDR3 protein is CASRAGQGRNEQFF. CDR3 in DNA: TGTGCCTCGAGGGCGGGACAGGGGAGGAATGAGCAGTTCTTC.

The V gene is TRBV5-1, the J gene TRBJ1-2, with 9 positions matching TRBD1. The CDR3 extends over 15 amino acids. Germline loops: CDR1 SGHRS, CDR2 YFSETQ. The junction had 6 bases not matched to a gene; V was cut back by 4 bases and J by 2 bases. CDR3: CASSVGQGYNYGYTF. The CDR3 nucleotides are TGCGCCAGCAGCGTAGGACAGGGGTACAACTATGGCTACACCTTC.

This chain connects TRBV7-9 to TRBJ2-1; D tentatively fits TRBD1 or TRBD2 (5 bases each). Germline V gene data show CDR1 as SEHNR and CDR2 as FQNEAQ (reference sequence). Trimming took off 4 bases at V and 8 bases at J, with 15 bases between the two ends. The CDR3 loop spans 14 amino acids. CDR3 loop: CASSSVLQGHEQFF. DNA of the CDR3: TGTGCCAGCAGCTCGGTACTCCAGGGACATGAGCAGTTCTTC.

This clone qualifies as medium-sized. The V gene is TRBV10-3, the J gene TRBJ2-7; TRBD1 is a possible D gene (6 bases). V shed 10 bases and J shed 2 bases, with 12 bases lying between them. Germline-derived CDR1 and CDR2 are ENHRY and SYGVKD. This CDR3 is 12 amino acids long. CDR3 residues: CASWDTPYEQYF. CDR3 sequence (DNA): TGTGCCAGCTGGGACACCCCCTACGAGCAGTACTTC.

The chain couples TRBV5-5 to TRBJ2-7; D could derive from TRBD1 or TRBD2 (5 bases each). V lost 4 bases and J 3 bases, leaving 11 bases between the germline ends. The V gene's germline CDR1 is SGHKS and CDR2 YYEKEE (reference sequence). CDR3 length equals 13 residues. The CDR3 coding sequence is TGTGCCAGCAGCCTGGATGGGGGCTACGAGCAGTACTTC. As protein: CASSLDGGYEQYF.

The J gene is TRBJ2-1, the V gene TRBV7-2, with D unresolved. Trimming pared 5 bases from V and 5 bases from J, leaving 7 bases between. CDR3 size: 12 residues. The germline gives CDR1 SGHTA, CDR2 FQGNSA. This chain's CDR3 is CASSRDNNEQFF. The CDR3, as DNA: TGTGCCAGCAGCCGAGACAACAATGAGCAGTTCTTC.

The chain has TRBV27 and TRBJ2-5, with 9 bases that match TRBD1. The CDR3 runs 17 residues. V lost 4 bases and J lost 4; bases outside the gene matches: 13. Per the germline V gene, CDR1 is MNHEY and CDR2 is SMNVEV (reference sequence). The CDR3 reads CASSSDGRGQGRETQYF. CDR3 sequence (DNA): TGTGCCAGCAGTTCGGATGGGAGGGGACAGGGTCGAGAGACCCAGTACTTC.

The rearrangement links TRBV4-2 to TRBJ2-7; 8 positions agree with TRBD1. From germline, CDR1 is LGHNA and CDR2 YNFKEQ. The CDR3 is 14 residues long. Trimming removed 4 bases from V and 2 bases from J; junction bases left unmatched: 4. The CDR3, as DNA: TGTGCCAGCAGCCTAGGGACAGGAACCTACGAGCAGTACTTC. The encoded protein is CASSLGTGTYEQYF.

This chain uses TRBV7-8 with TRBJ2-7; D call uncertain. Germline assignment: CDR1 SGHVS and CDR2 FQNEAQ. The CDR3 spans 15 residues. V shed 3 bases and J shed 0 bases, with 12 bases lying between them. Here the CDR3 reads CASSLTEFSSYEQYF. The CDR3, as DNA: TGTGCCAGCAGCTTGACCGAGTTTAGCTCCTACGAGCAGTACTTC.

This clone has only one observation. The chain joins TRBV16 to TRBJ1-3; tentatively, D is TRBD1 (5 bases). The CDR3 loop spans 14 amino acids. The V gene's germline CDR1 is KGHSY and CDR2 FQNENV. V was clipped by 5 bases and J by 0 bases, with 8 bases between them. CDR3 bases: TGTGCCAGCAGCGAAGGGGTCTCTGGAAACACCATATATTTT. Translation gives CASSEGVSGNTIYF.

The genes are TRBV30 and TRBJ2-2; D gene unclear. This CDR3 has 13 amino acids. Germline values: CDR1 GTSNPN, CDR2 SVGIG (reference sequence). V lost 0 bases and J lost 6, with 8 bases in between. CDR3 DNA sequence: TGTGCCTGGAGTGTGTCACGTGCCGGGGAGCTGTTTTTT. Translated: CAWSVSRAGELFF. Together with reference TRBV30 and TRBJ2-2, the CDR3 gives the full variable domain: SQTIHQWPATLVQPVGSPLSLECTVEGTSNPNLYWYRQAAGRGLQLLFYSVGIGQISSEVPQNLSASRPQDRQFILSSKKLLLSDSGFYLCAWSVSRAGELFFGEGSRLTVL.

In its sample, this clone was seen a few times. This chain links TRBV28 with TRBJ1-5; tentative D call: TRBD1 (5 bases). V lost 3 bases, J lost 6 bases, and 15 bases lay in between. CDR3 length: 15 residues. Germline V gives CDR1 MDHEN, CDR2 SYDVKM. CDR3 sequence (DNA): TGTGCCAGCAGTTTTGCCCAGGGTGTGAGTCAGCCCCAGCATTTT. This codes for CASSFAQGVSQPQHF.

J is TRBJ1-1 and V is TRBV5-1; a weak D match, TRBD1 (5 bases). The CDR3 runs to 15 residues. Trimming took off 0 bases at V and 0 bases at J, with 9 bases between the two ends. Per germline, CDR1 SGHRS and CDR2 YFSETQ. Written as DNA, the CDR3 is TGCGCCAGCAGCTTGGCCGGGGGGATGAACACTGAAGCTTTCTTT. Encoded protein: CASSLAGGMNTEAFF. Using reference TRBV5-1 and TRBJ1-1 for the parts outside the CDR3, the full variable domain is KAGVTQTPRYLIKTRGQQVTLSCSPISGHRSVSWYQQTPGQGLQFLFEYFSETQRNKGNFPGRFSGRQFSNSRSEMNVSTLELGDSALYLCASSLAGGMNTEAFFGQGTRLTVV.

J is TRBJ1-6 and V is TRBV4-1, with 8 bases that match TRBD1. After removal of 1 base from V and 3 bases from J, the junction contained 14 bases not matched to a gene. The CDR3 sequence is 20 residues long. CDR1 is MGHRA and CDR2 is YSYEKL in the germline V gene. CDR3 protein: CASSQVTGAQAGLYNSPLHF. The CDR3 region has the DNA TGCGCCAGCAGCCAAGTGACAGGGGCGCAGGCCGGACTCTATAATTCACCCCTCCACTTT.

V gene TRBV10-3 combines with J gene TRBJ2-7; D remains unclear. CDR1 and CDR2 (germline): ENHRY, SYGVKD. The CDR3 is made up of 12 amino acids. Trimming took 3 bases from V and 7 from J, leaving 10 bases between them. The CDR3 nucleotides are TGTGCCATCAGTGACCCTCCCCGGGAGCAGTACTTC. Translated, it gives CAISDPPREQYF.

V gene TRBV30 combines with J gene TRBJ2-1; D unresolved. CDR3 length: 12 residues. Germline lookup yields CDR1 GTSNPN and CDR2 SVGIG (reference sequence). Deletions cut 0 bases from V and 4 bases from J, with 4 bases between. The CDR3 DNA sequence: TGTGCCTGGAGTGTGGAGTACAATGAGCAGTTCTTC. It specifies CAWSVEYNEQFF.

The CDR3 loop is CASSKGQPRRYGYTF. CDR3 nucleotide sequence: TGTGCCAGCAGTAAGGGACAGCCTAGACGATATGGCTACACCTTC. This chain uses TRBV6-6 with TRBJ1-2, with 7 bases lining up with TRBD1. Trimming took 5 bases from V and 5 from J; bases not matched to a gene: 11. The germline V gene encodes CDR1 MNHNY and CDR2 SVGAGI (reference sequence). The CDR3 length is 15 residues.

By its share, this clone is medium-sized. The V and J genes are TRBV6-4 and TRBJ2-2; D remains ambiguous. This CDR3 contains 14 residues. The V gene's germline CDR1 is MRHNA and CDR2 SNTAGT. V gave up 3 bases and J gave up 5 bases, with 10 bases separating them. The DNA for the CDR3 is TGTGCCAGCAGTGAGGGTTCGGAAACCGGGGAGCTGTTTTTT. Protein sequence: CASSEGSETGELFF.

The genes are TRBV9 and TRBJ1-2, with unresolved D. Between the trimmed V and J ends, which lost 3 bases and 3 bases, there was a span of 21 bases. There are 17 residues in the CDR3. The germline CDR1 and CDR2 sequences are SGDLS and YYNGEE. The CDR3 here is CASSGYRTAGKYYGYTF. As DNA, the CDR3 is TGTGCCAGCAGCGGATACCGGACTGCGGGTAAATACTATGGCTACACCTTC.

The chain has TRBV7-9 and TRBJ2-3, with D possibly being TRBD1 or TRBD2 (7 bases each). The CDR3 totals 16 residues. V was shortened by 2 bases and J by 3 bases, with 15 bases between the two germline ends. Germline V gives CDR1 SEHNR, CDR2 FQNEAQ (reference sequence). The CDR3 loop is CASSLPFRGGTDTQYF. The CDR3, as DNA: TGTGCCAGCAGCTTACCCTTCAGGGGGGGTACAGATACGCAGTATTTT.

The chain employs TRBV7-9 and TRBJ1-2; 8 positions match TRBD1. The CDR3 extends over 17 amino acids. Trimming took 4 bases from V and 2 from J; bases not matched to a gene: 12. Germline V gene sequence: CDR1 SEHNR, CDR2 FQNEAQ (reference sequence). CDR3 DNA sequence: TGTGCCAGCAGCTCCAACACACTTCGGACAGGGAACTATGGCTACACCTTC. It specifies CASSSNTLRTGNYGYTF.

This clone was counted a few times. V gene TRBV7-2 combines with J gene TRBJ1-6, with 7 bases lining up with TRBD1. Unmatched junction bases numbered 8, after V lost 4 bases and J lost 8 bases. The CDR3 is made up of 15 amino acids. The germline V gene has CDR1 SGHTA and CDR2 FQGNSA. The DNA of the CDR3 is TGTGCCAGCAGCTCCACAGGGGCGGGCTATTCACCCCTCCACTTT. Translating it yields CASSSTGAGYSPLHF.

The chain is built from TRBV3-1 (or the pseudogene TRBV3-2) and TRBJ2-5; D is possibly TRBD1 (6 bases). Deletions cut 4 bases from V and 1 base from J, with 10 bases between. The CDR3 spans 14 residues. Germline V gene sequence: CDR1 LGHDT, CDR2 YNNKEL (reference sequence). This chain's CDR3 is CASSRQGTQETQYF. CDR3 DNA: TGTGCCAGCAGCCGCCAGGGGACCCAAGAGACCCAGTACTTC.